This TCR beta chain was identified during a study of cytomegalovirus exposure and HLA in healthy donors. About the study: HLA-typed donors contributed about 85 million unique TCRs, which were held in an early data release.

J was trimmed by 6 bases and V by 10 bases; bases with no gene match: 14. This CDR3 contains 15 residues. Germline V gene sequence: CDR1 LNHDA, CDR2 SQIVND (reference sequence). Vbeta (60) and Jbeta (13) primers were used in the PCR. TCRdb's table, derived via immunoSEQ multiplex PCR, lists solely in-frame clones and lacks some. The sample consists of roughly 170,000 clones, around four fifths of them appearing once. This clone came up once. Its specificity is not known. Study-wide points: Prior analysis indicated that the majority of TCR beta V segments exhibited productivity approximately 87% or approximately 30% of the time.

The clonotype comes from a girl between 5 and 17 years old in good health and CMV-seropositive. Sequenced sample: PBMCs. The chain links TRBV19 to TRBJ1-5; 8 bases align to TRBD1. The CDR3 here is CATQGAVGVTQPQHF. The CDR3 nucleotides read TGTGCCACCCAGGGGGCGGTTGGGGTTACTCAGCCCCAGCATTTT. Drawing the rest from reference TRBV19 and TRBJ1-5, the complete variable domain is DGGITQSPKYLFRKEGQNVTLSCEQNLNHDAMYWYRQDPGQGLRLIYYSQIVNDFQKGDIAEGYSVSREKKESFPLTVTSAQKNPTAFYLCATQGAVGVTQPQHFGDGTRLSIL.